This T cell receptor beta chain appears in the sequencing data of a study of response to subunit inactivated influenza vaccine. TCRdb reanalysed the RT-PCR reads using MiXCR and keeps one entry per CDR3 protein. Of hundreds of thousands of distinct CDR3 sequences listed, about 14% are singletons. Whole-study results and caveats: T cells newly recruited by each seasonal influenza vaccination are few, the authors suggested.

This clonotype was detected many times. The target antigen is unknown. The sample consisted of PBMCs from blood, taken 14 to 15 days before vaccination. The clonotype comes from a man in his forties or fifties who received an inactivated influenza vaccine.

CDR3 bases: TGTCGGGACAGGGTGCAGCCCCAGCATTTT. Translated: CRDRVQPQHF. J is TRBJ1-5 and V is TRBV6-2 or TRBV6-3; 9 bases are shared with TRBD1. CDR3 size: 10 residues. The germline gives CDR1 MNHEY, CDR2 SVGEGT.